The source of this T cell receptor (beta chain) is a study of cytomegalovirus exposure and HLA in healthy donors. As for this clone: The antigen is unknown. Other DNA sequences in this sample translate to the same CDR3.

The primer mix had 60 Vbeta and 13 Jbeta primers. Clones were read by immunoSEQ multiplex PCR, and TCRdb kept only the in-frame ones, dropping some. The sample yields 150,000 to 200,000 clones, around four fifths seen once. V was trimmed by 1 base and J by 7 bases, leaving 14 bases between them. Per germline, CDR1 SGHTA and CDR2 FQGTGA. This CDR3 spans 15 amino acids. General study points: The authors later found most CMV-associated TCR beta chains appeared HLA-restricted.

The clonotype originates from a woman under 40 in good health and CMV-seronegative. This chain uses TRBV7-3 with TRBJ2-1, with D possibly matching TRBD2 (7 bases). The sequencing sample was made of PBMCs. The CDR3: CASSLRGGAGNEQFF. CDR3 sequence (DNA): TGTGCCAGCAGCTTAAGGGGGGGGGCCGGTAATGAGCAGTTCTTC.